The clone carrying this TCR beta chain was counted a single time. The sample originates from a study of blood T cell repertoires in COVID-19. Study summary: Sites across the United States, Italy and Spain contributed samples from acute and convalescent COVID-19. Sources were T cells, B-cell-depleted T cells, or PBMCs; the material itself was cDNA or gDNA.

The method was immunoSEQ multiplex PCR; TCRdb's version includes in-frame clones alone and lacks a portion of them. The table has roughly 230,000 clones, 65% to 90% seen once. Seattle cases were enrolled at active infection and followed longitudinally. V shed 4 bases and J shed 8 bases, with 14 bases lying between them. Germline V CDR1 and CDR2: MGHDK, SYGVNS. The CDR3 length is 13 residues. The gene calls are TRBV25-1 and TRBJ1-2; D not resolved. The source material was peripheral blood. This TCR derives from a man aged 45-65 years with COVID-19, enrolled during active disease. The CDR3, as DNA: TGTGCCAGCAGTGTGGGCCCTGGTGGAGGCTACACCTTC. It encodes CASSVGPGGGYTF.